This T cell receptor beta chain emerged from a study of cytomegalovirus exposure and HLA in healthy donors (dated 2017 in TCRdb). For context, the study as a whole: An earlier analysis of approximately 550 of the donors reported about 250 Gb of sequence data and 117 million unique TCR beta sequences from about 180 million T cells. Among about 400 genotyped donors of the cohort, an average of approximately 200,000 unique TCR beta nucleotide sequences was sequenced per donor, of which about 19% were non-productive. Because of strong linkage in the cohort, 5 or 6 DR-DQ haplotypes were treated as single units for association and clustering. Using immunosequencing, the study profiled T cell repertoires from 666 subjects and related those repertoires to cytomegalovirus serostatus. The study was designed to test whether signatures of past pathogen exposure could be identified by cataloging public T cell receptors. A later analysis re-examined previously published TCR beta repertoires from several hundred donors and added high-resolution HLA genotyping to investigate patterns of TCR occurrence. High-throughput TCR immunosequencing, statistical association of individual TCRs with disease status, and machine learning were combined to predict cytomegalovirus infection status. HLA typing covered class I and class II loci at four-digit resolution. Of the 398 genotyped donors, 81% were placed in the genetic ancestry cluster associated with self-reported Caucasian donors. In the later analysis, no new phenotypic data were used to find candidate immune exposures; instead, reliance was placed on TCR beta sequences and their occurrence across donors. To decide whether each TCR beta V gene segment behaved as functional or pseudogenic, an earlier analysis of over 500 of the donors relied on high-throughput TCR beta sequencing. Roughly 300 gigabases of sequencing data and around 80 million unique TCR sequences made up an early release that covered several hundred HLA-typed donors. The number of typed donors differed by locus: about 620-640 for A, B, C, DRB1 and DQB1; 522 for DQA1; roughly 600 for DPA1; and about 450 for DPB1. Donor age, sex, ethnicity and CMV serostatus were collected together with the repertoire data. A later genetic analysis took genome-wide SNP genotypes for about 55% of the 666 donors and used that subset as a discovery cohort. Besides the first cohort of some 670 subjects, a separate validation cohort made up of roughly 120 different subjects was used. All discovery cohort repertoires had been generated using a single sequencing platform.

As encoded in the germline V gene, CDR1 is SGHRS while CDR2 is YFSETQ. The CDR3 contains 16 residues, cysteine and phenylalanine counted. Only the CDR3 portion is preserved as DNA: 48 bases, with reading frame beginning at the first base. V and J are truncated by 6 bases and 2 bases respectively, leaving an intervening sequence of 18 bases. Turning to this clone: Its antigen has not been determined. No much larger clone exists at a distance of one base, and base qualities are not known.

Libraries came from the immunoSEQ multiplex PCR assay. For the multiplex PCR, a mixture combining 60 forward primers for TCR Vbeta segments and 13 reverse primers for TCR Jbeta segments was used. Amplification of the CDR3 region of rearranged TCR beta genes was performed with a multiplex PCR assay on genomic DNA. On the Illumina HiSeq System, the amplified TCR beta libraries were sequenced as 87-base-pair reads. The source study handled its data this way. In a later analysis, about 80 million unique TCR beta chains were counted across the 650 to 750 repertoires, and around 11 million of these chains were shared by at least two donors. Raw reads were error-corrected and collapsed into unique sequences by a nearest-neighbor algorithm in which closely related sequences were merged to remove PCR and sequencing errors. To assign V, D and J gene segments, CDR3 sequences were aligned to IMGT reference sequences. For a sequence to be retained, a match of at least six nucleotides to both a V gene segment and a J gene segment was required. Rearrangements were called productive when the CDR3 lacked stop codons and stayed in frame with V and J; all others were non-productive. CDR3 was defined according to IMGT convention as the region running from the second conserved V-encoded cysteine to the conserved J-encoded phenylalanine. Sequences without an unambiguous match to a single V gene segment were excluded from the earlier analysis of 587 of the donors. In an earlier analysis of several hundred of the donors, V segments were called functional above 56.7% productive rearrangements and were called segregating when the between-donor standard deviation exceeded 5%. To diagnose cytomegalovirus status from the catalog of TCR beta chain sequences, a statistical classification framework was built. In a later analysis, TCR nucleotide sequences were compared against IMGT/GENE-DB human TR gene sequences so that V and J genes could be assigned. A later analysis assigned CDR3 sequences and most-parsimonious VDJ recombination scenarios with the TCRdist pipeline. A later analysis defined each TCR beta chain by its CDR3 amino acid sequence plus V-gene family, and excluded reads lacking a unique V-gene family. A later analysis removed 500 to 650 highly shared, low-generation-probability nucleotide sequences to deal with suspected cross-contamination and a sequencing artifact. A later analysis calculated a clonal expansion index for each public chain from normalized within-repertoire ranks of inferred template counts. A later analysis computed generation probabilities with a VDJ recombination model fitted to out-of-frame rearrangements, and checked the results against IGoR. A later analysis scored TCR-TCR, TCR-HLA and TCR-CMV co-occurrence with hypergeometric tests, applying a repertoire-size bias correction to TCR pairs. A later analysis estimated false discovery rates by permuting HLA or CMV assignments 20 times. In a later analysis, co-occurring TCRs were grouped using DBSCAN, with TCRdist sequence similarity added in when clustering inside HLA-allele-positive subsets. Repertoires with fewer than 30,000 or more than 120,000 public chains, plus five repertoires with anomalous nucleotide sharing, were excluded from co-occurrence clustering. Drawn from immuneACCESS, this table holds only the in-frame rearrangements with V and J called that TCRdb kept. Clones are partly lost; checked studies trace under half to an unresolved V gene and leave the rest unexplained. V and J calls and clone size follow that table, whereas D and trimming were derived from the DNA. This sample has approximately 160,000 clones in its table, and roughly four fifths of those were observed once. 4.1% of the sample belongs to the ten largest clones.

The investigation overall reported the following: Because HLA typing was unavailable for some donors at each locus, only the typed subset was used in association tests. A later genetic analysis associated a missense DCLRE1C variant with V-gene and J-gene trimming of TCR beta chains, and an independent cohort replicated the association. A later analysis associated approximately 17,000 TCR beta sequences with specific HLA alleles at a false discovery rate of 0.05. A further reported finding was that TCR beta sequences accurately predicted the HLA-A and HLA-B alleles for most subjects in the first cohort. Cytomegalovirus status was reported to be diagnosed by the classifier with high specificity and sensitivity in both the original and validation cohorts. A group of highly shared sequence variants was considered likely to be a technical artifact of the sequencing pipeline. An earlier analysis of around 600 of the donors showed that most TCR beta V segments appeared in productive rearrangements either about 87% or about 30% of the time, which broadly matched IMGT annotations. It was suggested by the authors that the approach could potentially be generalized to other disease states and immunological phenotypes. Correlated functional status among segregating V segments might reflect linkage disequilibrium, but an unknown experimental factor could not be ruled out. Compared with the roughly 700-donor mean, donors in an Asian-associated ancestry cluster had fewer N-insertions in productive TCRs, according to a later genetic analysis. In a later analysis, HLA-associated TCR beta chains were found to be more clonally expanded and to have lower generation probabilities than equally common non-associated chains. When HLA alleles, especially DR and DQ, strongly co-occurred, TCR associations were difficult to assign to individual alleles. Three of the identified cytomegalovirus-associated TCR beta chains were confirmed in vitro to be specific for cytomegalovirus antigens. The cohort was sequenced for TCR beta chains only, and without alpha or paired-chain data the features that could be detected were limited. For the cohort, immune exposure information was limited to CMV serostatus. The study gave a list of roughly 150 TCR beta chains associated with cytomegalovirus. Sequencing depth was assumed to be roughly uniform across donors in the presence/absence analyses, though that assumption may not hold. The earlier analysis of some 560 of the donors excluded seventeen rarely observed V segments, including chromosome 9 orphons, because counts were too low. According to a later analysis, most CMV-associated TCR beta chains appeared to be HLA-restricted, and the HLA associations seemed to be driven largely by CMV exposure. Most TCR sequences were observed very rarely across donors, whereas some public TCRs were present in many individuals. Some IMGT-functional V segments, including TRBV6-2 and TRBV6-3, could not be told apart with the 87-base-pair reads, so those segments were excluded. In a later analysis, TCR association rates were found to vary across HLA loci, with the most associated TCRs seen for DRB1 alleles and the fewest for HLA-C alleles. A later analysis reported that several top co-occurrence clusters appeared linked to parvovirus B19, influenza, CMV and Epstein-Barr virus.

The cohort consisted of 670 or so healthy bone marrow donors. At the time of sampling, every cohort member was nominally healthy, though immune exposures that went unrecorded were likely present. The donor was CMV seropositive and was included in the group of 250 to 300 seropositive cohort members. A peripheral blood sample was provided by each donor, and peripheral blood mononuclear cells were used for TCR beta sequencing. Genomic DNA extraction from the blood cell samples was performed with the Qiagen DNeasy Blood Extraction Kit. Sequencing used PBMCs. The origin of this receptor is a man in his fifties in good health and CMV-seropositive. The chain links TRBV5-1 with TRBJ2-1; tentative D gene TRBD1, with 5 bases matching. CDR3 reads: CASTMGWGEPYNEQFF. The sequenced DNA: TGCGCCAGCACCATGGGGTGGGGCGAACCCTACAATGAGCAGTTCTTC.